The clone carrying this TCR beta chain was recorded many times. The record originates from a study of neurological immune-mediated disorders. Trimming cost V 0 bases and J 5 bases, with 12 bases left between them. In germline, CDR1 is SGHRS, CDR2 YFSETQ. This CDR3 has 15 amino acids. TCRdb fed the 5' RACE reads into MiXCR, producing one record per CDR3 protein. The sample carries some 15,000 distinct CDR3 sequences, about 10% recorded once. This chain joins TRBV5-1 and TRBJ2-4; D remains ambiguous. The sequence came from a woman between 40 and 55 years old in good health. Sequencing used PBMCs. CDR3 coding DNA: TGCGCCAGCAGCTTGGGGTCCAGTCCCCAAAACATTCAGTACTTC. Protein: CASSLGSSPQNIQYF.